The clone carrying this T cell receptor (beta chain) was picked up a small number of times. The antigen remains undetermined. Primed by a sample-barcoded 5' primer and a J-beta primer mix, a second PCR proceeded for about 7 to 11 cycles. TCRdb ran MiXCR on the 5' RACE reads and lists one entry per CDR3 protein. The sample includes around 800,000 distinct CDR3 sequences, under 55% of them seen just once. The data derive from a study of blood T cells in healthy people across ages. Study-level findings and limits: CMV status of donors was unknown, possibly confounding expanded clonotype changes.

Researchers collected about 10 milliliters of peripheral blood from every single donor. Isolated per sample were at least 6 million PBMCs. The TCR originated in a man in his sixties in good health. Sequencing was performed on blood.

The CDR3 region is CASSPVTGTGVNEQYF. CDR3 nucleotide sequence: TGCGCCAGCAGCCCCGTAACTGGGACAGGGGTAAACGAGCAGTACTTC. The rearrangement joins TRBV5-1 to TRBJ2-7, with 10 bases aligning to TRBD1. Germline V lookup: CDR1 SGHRS, CDR2 YFSETQ. CDR3 length: 16 residues. Trimming removed 4 bases from V and 5 bases from J; junction bases left unmatched: 12.